This TCR beta chain was captured in a study of OX40 agonist ivuxolimab in advanced cancers. The study in broad terms: Ivuxolimab, which targeted the costimulatory receptor OX40 (CD134), was an agonistic, fully human IgG2 monoclonal antibody. Among the approximately 54 dose-escalation patients, about 20 had hepatocellular carcinoma, 15 melanoma, 9 renal cell carcinoma and 9 head and neck cancer. The dose-escalation cohort was about 87% male with a mean age of around 64 years, ranging from about 23 to 85. Three dose-escalation patients achieved partial responses, one with hepatocellular carcinoma and two with cutaneous melanoma. Intravenous ivuxolimab was administered to patients every 2 weeks at six dose levels: 0.01, 0.1, 0.3, 1.5, 3 and 10 mg/kg. The paper covers the monotherapy dose-escalation part of the phase I ivuxolimab trial, which included N = 52 patients. Prior anti-PD-1, anti-PD-L1 or anti-CTLA-4 therapy was permitted, and 40% to 50% of dose-escalation patients had received checkpoint inhibitors. Peripheral TCRbeta sequencing was intended to test whether TCR sequence diversity was altered and clonal T-cell expansion was caused by ivuxolimab.

From a lookup of the germline V gene, CDR1 and CDR2 are SQVTM and ANQGSEA. V trim: 5 bases; J trim: 4 bases; unmatched bases: 10. Counted from cysteine to phenylalanine, this CDR3 has 15 amino acids. Only CDR3 DNA is held: 45 bases, read in frame from base 1. Of note for this clone: The antigen it recognizes is unknown. Base qualities are not at hand, and no much larger clone is one base apart.

Patients with autoimmune disease history or receiving systemic immunosuppression were excluded from the trial. Peripheral blood for TCR sequencing was collected from all dose cohorts at baseline, on cycle 4 day 1, and on cycle 7 day 1. Samples came from an open-label, multicenter, first-in-human phase I dose-escalation trial of ivuxolimab. Adults with locally advanced or metastatic melanoma, renal cell, hepatocellular, or head and neck squamous cell carcinoma were enrolled in the trial. Before TCR sequencing, CD4+ and CD8+ T cells were separately sorted from peripheral blood. Genomic DNA was extracted from sorted cells for sequencing of the TCRbeta CDR3 region. The immunoSEQ Assay was used to sequence the TCRbeta CDR3 regions. This is the immuneACCESS table as TCRdb keeps it, with only in-frame sequences that have V and J called. A part of the clones is gone; compared with another copy, unresolved V genes explain less than half, and the rest is unexplained. The sample table contains roughly 72,000 clones; only one count was recorded for roughly 80% of them. Of the sample, 5% falls within the top ten clones.

General conclusions and limits of the study: The antigen specificity of the clonally expanded peripheral T cells was not determined. Low levels of normalized T-cell clonal expansion were also shown by some nonresponding patients. After ivuxolimab, more expanded clones were found on average in CD8+ T cells than in CD4+ T cells. In the 0.1-3.0 mg/kg groups, partial responders had among the lowest normalized peripheral clonal expansion, particularly in CD8+ T cells. Clonal expansion of both CD4+ and CD8+ blood T cells was observed from baseline to week 6 at doses 0.1 to 3.0 mg/kg.

Sequencing used CD4+ or CD8+ T cells sorted from blood, obtained in a trial of the OX40 agonist ivuxolimab. This TCR was recovered from an adult with an advanced solid tumor such as melanoma, head and neck, liver or kidney cancer. The sequence joins TRBV29-1 to TRBJ2-5, and 10 bases in between align with TRBD1. The nucleotides read TGCAGCGTTTGGGGGGGACAGGGGTTCGGAGAGACCCAGTACTTC. Its protein is CSVWGGQGFGETQYF.